The clone carrying this T cell receptor (beta chain) was counted once. CDR1 MNHEY and CDR2 SVGAGI come from the germline V gene. The V gene end was trimmed by 6 bases and the J gene end by 4 bases; junction bases not matched to a gene: 3. The CDR3 has 15 residues. The source of the sample is a study of blood T cell repertoires in COVID-19. In the study overall: The study drew acute and convalescent COVID-19 samples from the United States, Italy and Spain. T cells, B-cell-depleted T cells, or PBMCs supplied cDNA or gDNA.

In the study's own analysis: Amplification of reference gene primers was used by the study to estimate nucleated cell counts. Profiled with immunoSEQ multiplex PCR; TCRdb holds only in-frame clones, not every one. D and trimming come from the DNA, and the V and J calls and clone size come from that table. In the table there are over 120,000 clones, over 80% of which are singletons. Sequencing was done on a sample of peripheral blood. V and J are TRBV6-5 and TRBJ2-1; TRBD2 aligns across 13 bases. The source is a man over 45 who had recovered from COVID-19. The CDR3 nucleotides are TGTGCCAGCAGAAGGACTAGCGGGGGTTACAATGAGCAGTTCTTC. Amino acid sequence: CASRRTSGGYNEQFF.